Listed below are T cell receptor beta chains from one sample, sequenced in a study of control samples from healthy donors and cancer patients. TCRdb's copy holds only in-frame clones and misses some; the assay was immunoSEQ multiplex PCR. The table records 85,000 to 95,000 clones, about nine tenths of them present only once. The sequenced sample consisted of blood. These receptors originate from a woman aged 30 to 39 in good health. The CDR3 runs from the conserved cysteine through the conserved F or W. D genes are given only for firm matches. Clone size is stated in some rows and not others, as once, few, many or a class when expanded.

J,length,V,size,D,DNA,CDR3
TRBJ1-6,14,TRBV9,NA,NA,TGTGCCAGCAGCGCTAGAGGAGACATTCAATCCCTCCACTTT,CASSARGDIQSLHF
TRBJ1-5,16,TRBV4-1,NA,TRBD1,TGCGCCAGCAGCCACCGAGGACAGGGGGGAGCGTCGCCCCAGCATTTT,CASSHRGQGGASPQHF
TRBJ2-1,14,TRBV6-5,NA,TRBD1,TGTGCCAGCAGTTCACGGGACAGCTACAATGAGCAGTTCTTC,CASSSRDSYNEQFF
TRBJ1-2,17,TRBV15,NA,TRBD1,TGTGCCACCAGCAGAGCGGTCACAGGGGGCGCCTCCTATGGCTACACCTTC,CATSRAVTGGASYGYTF
TRBJ1-4,15,TRBV6-5,NA,NA,TGTGCCAGCAGAGACAAGGACAGTAGTAATGAAAAACTGTTTTTT,CASRDKDSSNEKLFF
TRBJ2-5,17,TRBV4-1,once,NA,TGCGCCAGCAGCCCCCTCCGTAGACTAGACCACCAAGAGACCCAGTACTTC,CASSPLRRLDHQETQYF
TRBJ1-2,12,TRBV5-6,NA,NA,TGTGCCAGCAGCTTGGTCCGGGACGTCTACACCTTC,CASSLVRDVYTF
TRBJ1-2,17,TRBV14,NA,TRBD1,TGTGCCAGCAGCCCGGGACAGGGGGCGATCCCCTACTATGGCTACACCTTC,CASSPGQGAIPYYGYTF
TRBJ2-1,15,TRBV27,NA,NA,TGTGCCAGCAGTTTTGGAGGGAGGTTCTACAATGAGCAGTTCTTC,CASSFGGRFYNEQFF
TRBJ1-6,13,TRBV2,once,TRBD1,TGTGCCAGCAGGGGACAGACTAATTCACCCCTCCACTTT,CASRGQTNSPLHF
TRBJ1-6,15,TRBV27,NA,NA,TGTGCCAGCAGCCCTTTTAGGGAAAGTTTTTCACCCCTCCACTTT,CASSPFRESFSPLHF
TRBJ2-7,12,TRBV4-2,NA,NA,TGTGCCAGCAGCCAACCTTCGAAGGAGCAGTACTTC,CASSQPSKEQYF
TRBJ2-7,15,TRBV7-8,NA,TRBD2,TGTGCCAGCAGCTCGACTAGCGGGATAACCTACGAGCAGTACTTC,CASSSTSGITYEQYF
TRBJ1-6,15,TRBV28,NA,TRBD1,TGTGCCAGCAGTATCCCGACAGGGGATAATTCACCCCTCCACTTT,CASSIPTGDNSPLHF
TRBJ2-6,16,TRBV15,NA,NA,TGTGCCACCAGCAGAGATGTCGGCTCTGGGGCCAACGTCCTGACTTTC,CATSRDVGSGANVLTF
TRBJ1-1,12,TRBV27,NA,NA,TGTGCCAGCAGTAGCCGAGGAACTGAAGCTTTCTTT,CASSSRGTEAFF
TRBJ1-3,15,TRBV7-2,NA,NA,TGTGCCAGCAGCTTAGGGGCAGAAACTGGAAACACCATATATTTT,CASSLGAETGNTIYF
TRBJ2-1,18,TRBV6-1,NA,TRBD1,TGTGCCAGCAGTGCTAAGCCTAACAGGGGGCAAGGTTACAATGAGCAGTTCTTC,CASSAKPNRGQGYNEQFF
TRBJ2-5,13,TRBV6-6,NA,NA,TGTGCCAGCAGTTACTCAGTGGGGGAGACCCAGTACTTC,CASSYSVGETQYF
TRBJ1-5,16,TRBV7-9,NA,NA,TGTGCCAGCAGCTTAGGAGGTAGGGGAATCAATCAGCCCCAGCATTTT,CASSLGGRGINQPQHF
TRBJ1-1,14,TRBV25-1,NA,NA,TGTGCCAGCCAAGAGGGTTCATGGGGCACTGAAGCTTTCTTT,CASQEGSWGTEAFF
TRBJ1-2,14,TRBV4-1,NA,NA,TGCGCCAGCAGCCCGGACCCCATGGGCTATGGCTACACCTTC,CASSPDPMGYGYTF
TRBJ1-2,14,TRBV10-3,NA,NA,TGTGCCATCAGTGAGTCGATCGAGCTCTATGGCTACACCTTC,CAISESIELYGYTF
TRBJ2-7,15,TRBV5-1,NA,TRBD1,TGCGCCAGCAGCTTGGGGGGACAGTTTGGCTACGAGCAGTACTTC,CASSLGGQFGYEQYF
TRBJ2-3,16,TRBV4-1,NA,NA,TGCGCCAGCAGCCAACCGGGGGGCCTCGGGACAGATACGCAGTATTTT,CASSQPGGLGTDTQYF
TRBJ2-6,17,TRBV4-2,NA,NA,TGTGCCAGCAGCCAAAGCTCGGTGGGTGTTGGGGCCAACGTCCTGACTTTC,CASSQSSVGVGANVLTF
TRBJ1-6,16,TRBV5-4,few,NA,TGTGCCAGCAGCGTGTTTGGGACGAGGGGCAATTCACCCCTCCACTTT,CASSVFGTRGNSPLHF
TRBJ2-5,13,TRBV12-3/TRBV12-4,NA,NA,TGTGCCAGCAGTTTAGGACGGATTTGGGCCCAGTACTTC,CASSLGRIWAQYF
TRBJ2-2,14,TRBV29-1,NA,TRBD1,TGCAGCGTTCAGGGACAGGGGGCCACCGGGGAGCTGTTTTTT,CSVQGQGATGELFF
TRBJ1-3,17,TRBV4-1,NA,NA,TGCGCCAGCAGCCAAGAAAGTGGAGCGGGGCCTCAAGGCACCATATATTTT,CASSQESGAGPQGTIYF
TRBJ1-2,12,TRBV6-5,NA,NA,TGTGCCTCAACAGGCCACCTTTATGGCTACACCTTC,CASTGHLYGYTF
TRBJ2-5,18,TRBV10-1,NA,NA,TGCGCCAGCAGTGGTCCGTCGGAGACCTACGGGGACCAAGAGACCCAGTACTTC,CASSGPSETYGDQETQYF
TRBJ1-1,14,TRBV6-5,NA,NA,TGTGCCAGCAGGATGGGGCTAGGGAACACTGAAGCTTTCTTT,CASRMGLGNTEAFF
TRBJ1-1,14,TRBV30,NA,NA,TGTGCCTGCAAAGTGGACACAACGAACACTGAAGCTTTCTTT,CACKVDTTNTEAFF
TRBJ1-4,17,TRBV5-1,NA,TRBD1,TGCGCCAGCAGCCCGGCAGGCAGGGGGGCAACTAATGAAAAACTGTTTTTT,CASSPAGRGATNEKLFF
TRBJ1-1,14,TRBV5-6,NA,NA,TGTGCCAGCAGTAGCGGGGGGGCGCTTTCTGAAGCTTTCTTT,CASSSGGALSEAFF
TRBJ2-7,13,TRBV29-1,once,TRBD1,TGCAGCGTTGAAGTTGACAGGGGTGGTGAGCAGTACTTC,CSVEVDRGGEQYF
TRBJ1-6,12,TRBV28,NA,NA,TGTGCCAGCAGTCCACAGGGTTCACCCCTCCACTTT,CASSPQGSPLHF
TRBJ2-3,19,TRBV18,NA,TRBD2,TGTGCCAGCTCACCGGTTCCACTAGCGGGAGGGCCGGGCACAGATACGCAGTATTTT,CASSPVPLAGGPGTDTQYF
TRBJ2-2,12,TRBV24-1,NA,NA,TGTGCCACCAGTGATTACACCGGGGAGCTGTTTTTT,CATSDYTGELFF
TRBJ2-4,16,TRBV5-5,NA,NA,TGTGCCAGCAGCTTGAGGGCAGAAATAGCCAAAAACATTCAGTACTTC,CASSLRAEIAKNIQYF
TRBJ2-2,14,TRBV15,NA,TRBD1,TGTGCCACCAGCAGAGAAACAGGGGCCGGGGAGCTGTTTTTT,CATSRETGAGELFF
TRBJ1-5,15,TRBV7-8,NA,NA,TGTGCCAGCAGCCGGGGAGCGGCGCACAATCAGCCCCAGCATTTT,CASSRGAAHNQPQHF
TRBJ2-3,16,TRBV5-1,once,TRBD2,TGCGCCAGCAGCTTCGGTACTAGCGGGAAGGCAGATACGCAGTATTTT,CASSFGTSGKADTQYF
TRBJ2-5,13,TRBV5-1,once,TRBD1,TGCGCCAGCAGCCTCGGGACAGAAGAGACCCAGTACTTC,CASSLGTEETQYF
TRBJ1-1,15,TRBV5-1,NA,NA,TGCGCCAGCGTGGCAGGGGTTATGGCGAACACTGAAGCTTTCTTT,CASVAGVMANTEAFF
TRBJ2-2,15,TRBV7-2,few,NA,TGTGCCAGCAGCCCAGGCGGAGGCGTGGCCGGGGAGCTGTTTTTT,CASSPGGGVAGELFF
TRBJ1-6,18,TRBV21-1,NA,NA,TGTGCCAGCAGCCTACGGGACAGGGCAAAGGCCTATAATTCACCCCTCCACTTT,CASSLRDRAKAYNSPLHF
TRBJ1-4,16,TRBV6-4,NA,NA,TGTGCCAGCAGTGACTCGAGCCGGGGTACGAATGAAAAACTGTTTTTT,CASSDSSRGTNEKLFF
TRBJ1-2,14,TRBV7-9,NA,NA,TGTGCCAGCAGCTTAGGGCTTGGGAGAGACGGCTACACCTTC,CASSLGLGRDGYTF
TRBJ2-4,13,TRBV3-1/TRBV3-2,NA,TRBD2,TGTGCCAGCAGCCAGACTAGCGGTAACATTCAGTACTTC,CASSQTSGNIQYF
TRBJ1-2,14,TRBV25-1,NA,NA,TGTGCCAGCAGTGGGACTCAGGGCCACTATGGCTACACCTTC,CASSGTQGHYGYTF